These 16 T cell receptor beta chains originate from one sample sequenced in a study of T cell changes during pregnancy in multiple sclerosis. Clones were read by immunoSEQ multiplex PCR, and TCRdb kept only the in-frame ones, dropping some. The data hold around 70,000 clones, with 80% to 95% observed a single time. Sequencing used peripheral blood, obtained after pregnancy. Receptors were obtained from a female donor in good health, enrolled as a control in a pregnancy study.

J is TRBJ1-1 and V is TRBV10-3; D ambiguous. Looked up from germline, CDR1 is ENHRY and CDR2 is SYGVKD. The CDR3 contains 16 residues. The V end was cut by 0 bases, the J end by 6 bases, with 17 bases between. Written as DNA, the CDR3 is TGTGCCATCAGTGAGTCGAATGGGGAGAGGTTCGCTGAAGCTTTCTTT. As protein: CAISESNGERFAEAFF.

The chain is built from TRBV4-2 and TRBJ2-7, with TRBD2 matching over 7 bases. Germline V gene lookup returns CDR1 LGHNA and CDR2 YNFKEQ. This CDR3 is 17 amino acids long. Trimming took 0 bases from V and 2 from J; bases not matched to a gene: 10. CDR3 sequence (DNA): TGTGCCAGCAGCCAAGAGACCCTAGCGGTCACACCCTACGAGCAGTACTTC. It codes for CASSQETLAVTPYEQYF.

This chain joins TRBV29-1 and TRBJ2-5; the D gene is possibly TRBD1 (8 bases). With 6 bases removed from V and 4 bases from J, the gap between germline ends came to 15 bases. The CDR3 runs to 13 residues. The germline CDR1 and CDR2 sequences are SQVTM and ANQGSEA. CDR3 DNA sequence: TGCAGCGTCTACAGGGGGAGGGGAGAGACCCAGTACTTC. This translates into CSVYRGRGETQYF.

Written as DNA, the CDR3 is TGTGCCAGTAGTCCCTCAGCGGGATTGTACGGTGAGCAGTTCTTC. Translated: CASSPSAGLYGEQFF. The genes are TRBV19 and TRBJ2-1; 7 nucleotides match TRBD2. CDR3 length: 15 amino acids. Trimming took 5 bases from V and 9 from J; bases not matched to a gene: 13. Germline CDR1 reads LNHDA; CDR2 reads SQIVND (reference sequence).

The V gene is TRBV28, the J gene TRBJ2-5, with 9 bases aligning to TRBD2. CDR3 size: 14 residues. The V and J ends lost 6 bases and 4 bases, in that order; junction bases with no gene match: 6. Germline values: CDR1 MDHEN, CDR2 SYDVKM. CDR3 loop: CASSRLAGAETQYF. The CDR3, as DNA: TGTGCCAGCAGCCGATTAGCGGGAGCAGAGACCCAGTACTTC. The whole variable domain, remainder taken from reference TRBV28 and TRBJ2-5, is DVKVTQSSRYLVKRTGEKVFLECVQDMDHENMFWYRQDPGLGLRLIYFSYDVKMKEKGDIPEGYSVSREKKERFSLILESASTNQTSMYLCASSRLAGAETQYFGPGTRLLVL.

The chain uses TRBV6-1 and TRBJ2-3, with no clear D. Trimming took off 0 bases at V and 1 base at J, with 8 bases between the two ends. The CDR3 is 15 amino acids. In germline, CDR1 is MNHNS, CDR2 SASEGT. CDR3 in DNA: TGTGCCAGCAGTGAAGCGAGTGTTCGCACAGATACGCAGTATTTT. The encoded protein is CASSEASVRTDTQYF.

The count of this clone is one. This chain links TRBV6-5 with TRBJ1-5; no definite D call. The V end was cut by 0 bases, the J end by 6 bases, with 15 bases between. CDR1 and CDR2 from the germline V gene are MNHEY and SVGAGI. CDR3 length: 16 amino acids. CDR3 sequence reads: CASSYSLPGTGQPQHF. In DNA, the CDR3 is TGTGCCAGCAGTTACTCGCTCCCGGGAACTGGTCAGCCCCAGCATTTT.

The chain's CDR3 is CASSFQGRNYEQYF. The DNA of the CDR3 is TGTGCCAGCAGTTTTCAGGGCCGGAACTACGAGCAGTACTTC. This sequence joins TRBV28 and TRBJ2-7; possibly TRBD1 for D (5 bases). CDR1 is MDHEN and CDR2 is SYDVKM in the germline V gene. The CDR3 loop spans 14 amino acids. V was trimmed by 3 bases and J by 3 bases, leaving 12 bases between them.

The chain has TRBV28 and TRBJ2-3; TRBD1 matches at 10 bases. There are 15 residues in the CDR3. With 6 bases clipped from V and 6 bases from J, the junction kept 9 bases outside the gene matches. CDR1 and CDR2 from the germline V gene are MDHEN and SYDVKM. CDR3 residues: CASSPRGTGVDTQYF. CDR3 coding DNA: TGTGCCAGCAGCCCCAGGGGGACAGGGGTCGATACGCAGTATTTT.

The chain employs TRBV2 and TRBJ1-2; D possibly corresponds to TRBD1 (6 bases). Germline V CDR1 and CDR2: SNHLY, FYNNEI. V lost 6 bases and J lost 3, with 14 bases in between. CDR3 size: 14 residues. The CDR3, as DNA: TGTGCCAGCAGAGGACAGTTAGGCCACTATGGCTACACCTTC. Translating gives CASRGQLGHYGYTF.

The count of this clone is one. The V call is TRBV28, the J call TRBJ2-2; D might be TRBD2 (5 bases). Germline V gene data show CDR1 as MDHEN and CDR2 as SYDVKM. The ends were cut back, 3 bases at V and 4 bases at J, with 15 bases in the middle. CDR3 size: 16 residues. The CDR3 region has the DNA TGTGCCAGCAGTTTGGGAGCGATTGACGGCACCGGGGAGCTGTTTTTT. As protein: CASSLGAIDGTGELFF.

CDR3 sequence: CASSSTGAGVGEKLFF. The CDR3 DNA reads as TGTGCCAGTAGTTCAACTGGCGCGGGGGTAGGGGAAAAACTGTTTTTT. V and J are TRBV19 and TRBJ1-4; tentatively, D is TRBD1 (5 bases). Trimming left V 5 bases short and J 8 bases short, with 21 bases between. Germline CDR1 is LNHDA and CDR2 is SQIVND (reference sequence). There are 16 residues in the CDR3.

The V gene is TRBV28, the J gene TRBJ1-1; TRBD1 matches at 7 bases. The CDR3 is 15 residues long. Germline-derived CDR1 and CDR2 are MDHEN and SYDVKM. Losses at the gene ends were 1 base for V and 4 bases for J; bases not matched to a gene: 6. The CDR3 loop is CASSLLNQGGTEAFF. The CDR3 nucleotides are TGTGCCAGCAGTTTATTAAACCAGGGGGGCACTGAAGCTTTCTTT.

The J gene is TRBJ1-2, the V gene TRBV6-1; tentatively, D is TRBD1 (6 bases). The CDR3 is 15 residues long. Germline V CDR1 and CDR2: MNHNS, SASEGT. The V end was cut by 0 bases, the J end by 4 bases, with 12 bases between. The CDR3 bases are TGTGCCAGCAGTGAAGCGATACAGGGTGGCTATGGCTACACCTTC. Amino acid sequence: CASSEAIQGGYGYTF.

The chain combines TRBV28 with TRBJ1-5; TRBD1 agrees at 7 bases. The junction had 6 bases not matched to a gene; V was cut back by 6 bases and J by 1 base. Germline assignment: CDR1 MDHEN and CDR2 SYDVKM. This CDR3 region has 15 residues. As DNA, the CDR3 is TGTGCCAGCAGCCAAACAGGGGACAGCAATCAGCCCCAGCATTTT. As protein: CASSQTGDSNQPQHF.

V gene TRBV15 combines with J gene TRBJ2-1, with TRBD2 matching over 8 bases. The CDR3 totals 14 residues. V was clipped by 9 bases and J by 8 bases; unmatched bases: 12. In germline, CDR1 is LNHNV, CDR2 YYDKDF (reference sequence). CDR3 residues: CATLTGGASDEQFF. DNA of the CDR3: TGTGCCACACTGACCGGGGGGGCATCGGATGAGCAGTTCTTC.